This TCR beta chain was recorded in a study of blood T cell repertoires in COVID-19. Study details: Researchers got acute and convalescent COVID-19 samples from the United States, Italy and Spain. Sample material is recorded as cDNA or gDNA derived from T cells, B-cell-depleted T cells, or PBMCs.

How the authors handled the data: From reference gene primer amplification, estimates of nucleated cell counts were derived. Some clones are missing from TCRdb's copy, which holds only in-frame ones; the method was immunoSEQ multiplex PCR. V, J and clone size are taken as reported in that table, and D and trimming were inferred from the DNA itself. The sample holds 50,000 to 60,000 clones, 80% to 90% seen once. V dropped 6 bases and J dropped 0 bases, with 9 bases sitting between them. The CDR3 length is 14 residues. The germline V gene encodes CDR1 MRHNA and CDR2 SNTAGT. The sample was peripheral blood. V is TRBV6-4 and J is TRBJ2-1; D gene ambiguous. The source of this sequence is a man in his 60s with acute or convalescent COVID-19. The CDR3 spells CASSPESSYNEQFF. The DNA for the CDR3 is TGTGCCAGCAGCCCGGAGAGCTCCTACAATGAGCAGTTCTTC.